This TCR beta chain was identified in a study of shared clonotypes between healthy human individuals. Study-wide results and limits: All-four-donor shared clonotypes had higher generation probabilities than non-shared clonotypes did.

In the original workflow: Junction-only sequences produced by ImmunoSEQ had no quality scores, so filtering differed. Profiling relied on immunoSEQ multiplex PCR, and the TCRdb table lists in-frame clones only, not all of them. That table supplies the V and J calls and clone size; D and trimming were determined from the DNA. The sample holds around 1.5 million clones; 95% to 99% are singletons and the top ten take 0.4% to 0.55%. CDR3 length: 16 residues. The V gene's germline CDR1 is MDHEN and CDR2 SYDVKM. V dropped 5 bases and J dropped 3; count of bases not matched to a gene: 11. Worth noting for this clone: What it binds is unknown.

J is TRBJ2-3 and V is TRBV28, with TRBD2 matching over 7 bases. The receptor was isolated from a man aged 25 to 40 in good health. The source material was naive CD4+ T cells sorted from blood. Indicated subset: CD45RA+ positively selected. As DNA, the CDR3 is TGTGCCAGCAGTGCCCCTAGCGGCATGGGTACAGATACGCAGTATTTT. Residues: CASSAPSGMGTDTQYF.